A selection of T cell receptor beta chains follows, all from one sample in a study of T cells in localized non-small cell lung cancer. Generated by immunoSEQ multiplex PCR, the TCRdb table keeps only in-frame clones and is missing some. The table lists thousands of clones, about 39% of them singletons, with 8% to 10% in the top ten. The sample was lung tumor tissue, taken before any cancer treatment. These TCRs come from a male donor at least 60 years old with stage I squamous cell lung carcinoma. Both conserved end residues are part of each CDR3. A D gene is named only where the DNA matches it firmly. Clone size is given for some rows only: seen once, a few or many times, or a class if the clone is expanded.

TRBJ1-1 TRBV10-2 few TRBD1 CASRVGQGGEAFF TGCGCCAGCAGGGTCGGACAGGGTGGGGAAGCTTTCTTT
TRBJ2-5 TRBV30 once TRBD1 CAWSLRQGGVRGSKTQYF TGTGCCTGGAGTCTCAGACAGGGGGGTGTTCGCGGGAGTAAGACCCAGTACTTC
TRBJ2-3 TRBV9 few NA CASSDIIGTDTQYF TGTGCCAGCAGCGATATAATTGGGACAGATACGCAGTATTTT
TRBJ2-7 TRBV6-8 NA NA CASSADPSIPLYEQYF TGTGCCAGCAGTGCCGATCCCTCGATCCCTCTCTACGAGCAGTACTTC
TRBJ2-1 TRBV12-5 NA TRBD1 CASASGQGRSEQFF TGTGCTAGTGCCTCGGGACAGGGGCGCTCTGAGCAGTTCTTC
TRBJ2-7 TRBV19 NA NA CASSIDAGMYEQYF TGTGCCAGTAGTATAGATGCAGGGATGTACGAGCAGTACTTC
TRBJ2-3 TRBV9 NA NA CASSVTSDRLGDTQYF TGTGCCAGCAGCGTTACGAGCGACCGATTGGGCGATACGCAGTATTTT
TRBJ2-7 TRBV6-8 NA NA CASSYSFQRDNYEQYF TGTGCCAGCAGTTACTCGTTTCAGCGGGACAACTACGAGCAGTACTTC
TRBJ2-3 TRBV7-5 NA NA CASSLSGTTDTQYF TGTGCCAGCAGCTTAAGCGGGACGACAGATACGCAGTATTTT
TRBJ2-7 TRBV10-2 NA NA CASSYQGYEQYF TGCGCCAGCAGTTATCAGGGGTACGAGCAGTACTTC
TRBJ2-6 TRBV6-8 NA TRBD1 CASSYGSDRGPGANVLTF TGTGCCAGCAGTTACGGGTCGGACAGGGGCCCTGGGGCCAACGTCCTGACTTTC
TRBJ2-3 TRBV28 NA NA CASRGARPDTQYF TGTGCCAGCAGGGGGGCCCGGCCAGATACGCAGTATTTT
TRBJ1-2 TRBV6-8 few NA CASSRPHNRDLSYGYTF TGTGCCAGCAGCCGTCCTCATAACAGGGATCTATCCTATGGCTACACCTTC
TRBJ1-4 TRBV19 NA NA CASTLRGSNEKLFF TGTGCCAGTACCCTCAGGGGTTCTAATGAAAAACTGTTTTTT
TRBJ2-7 TRBV11-3 NA TRBD2 CASSLEGSGRPYEQYF TGTGCCAGCAGCTTAGAAGGTAGCGGGCGGCCGTACGAGCAGTACTTC
TRBJ2-1 TRBV6-8 few NA CASGGLGSRRYNEQFF TGTGCCAGCGGGGGTTTAGGCTCCAGGAGGTACAATGAGCAGTTCTTC
TRBJ1-1 TRBV5-1 NA NA CASSLGDLSNTEAFF TGCGCCAGCAGCTTGGGGGACCTGAGTAACACTGAAGCTTTCTTT
TRBJ1-1 TRBV6-8 few NA CASSYSTGDTSEAFF TGTGCCAGCAGTTACTCGACGGGGGACACTTCTGAAGCTTTCTTT
TRBJ2-7 TRBV19 once NA CASSIRAGEVYEQYF TGTGCCAGTAGTATAAGGGCAGGGGAGGTTTACGAGCAGTACTTC
TRBJ1-1 TRBV14 NA NA CASSQGWGNTEAFF TGTGCCAGCAGCCAAGGCTGGGGAAACACTGAAGCTTTCTTT
TRBJ1-4 TRBV1 NA NA CASSQDRGQINEKLFF TGCGCCAGCAGCCAAGATCGAGGACAGATTAATGAAAAACTGTTTTTT
TRBJ1-1 TRBV18 few TRBD1 CASSPLQGAGTEAFF TGTGCCAGCTCACCGCTACAGGGGGCGGGTACTGAAGCTTTCTTT
TRBJ2-3 TRBV30 few NA CAWNTKFTDTQYF TGTGCCTGGAATACGAAATTCACAGATACGCAGTATTTT
TRBJ2-7 TRBV5-1 NA NA CASSFGTAPYEQYF TGCGCCAGCAGCTTCGGGACGGCGCCCTACGAGCAGTACTTC
TRBJ2-1 TRBV23-1 NA TRBD1 CASSQGQATGNEQFF TGCGCCAGCAGCCAAGGACAGGCCACGGGGAATGAGCAGTTCTTC
TRBJ1-1 TRBV11-3 medium-sized TRBD1 CASSLGQGGTEAFF TGTGCCAGCAGCTTGGGACAGGGTGGTACTGAAGCTTTCTTT
TRBJ1-3 TRBV28 once NA CASSPEYGTSGNTIYF TGTGCCAGCAGCCCCGAATATGGTACCTCTGGAAACACCATATATTTT
TRBJ1-3 TRBV6-8 NA NA CASSYSVQGSGNTIYF TGTGCTAGCAGTTACTCCGTACAGGGTTCTGGAAACACCATATATTTT
TRBJ2-7 TRBV29-1 few TRBD1 CSVATGGSSYEQYF TGCAGCGTTGCCACAGGGGGGAGCTCCTACGAGCAGTACTTC
TRBJ2-5 TRBV28 NA NA CASSSGQLETQYF TGTGCCAGCAGCTCCGGACAATTAGAGACCCAGTACTTC
TRBJ2-3 TRBV11-3 medium-sized NA CASSPTRAGDTQYF TGTGCCAGCAGCCCAACACGCGCAGGGGATACGCAGTATTTT
TRBJ2-2 TRBV7-5 few NA CASSSITVNTGELFF TGTGCCAGCAGCTCCATTACTGTAAACACCGGGGAGCTGTTTTTT
TRBJ1-1 TRBV19 NA NA CASSIQGPNTEAFF TGTGCCAGTAGTATCCAGGGGCCAAACACTGAAGCTTTCTTT
TRBJ2-3 TRBV6-8 few NA CASKKLAASTDTQYF TGTGCCAGCAAAAAACTAGCAGCTAGCACAGATACGCAGTATTTT
TRBJ2-7 TRBV11-3 few NA CASSSSQGEGEQYF TGTGCCAGCAGCTCATCACAGGGCGAGGGTGAGCAGTACTTC
TRBJ2-2 TRBV4-1 NA NA CASSHRGLTGELFF TGCGCCAGCAGTCACCGGGGCCTCACCGGGGAGCTGTTTTTT
TRBJ1-1 TRBV29-1 few NA CSVWTASITEAFF TGCAGCGTCTGGACAGCCTCAATCACTGAAGCTTTCTTT
TRBJ2-7 TRBV6-4 NA TRBD2 CASSEARLAVQYF TGTGCCAGCAGTGAAGCGCGTCTAGCGGTTCAGTACTTC
TRBJ2-1 TRBV18 NA NA CASSSTGNEQFF TGTGCCAGCTCATCCACCGGCAATGAGCAGTTCTTC
TRBJ1-5 TRBV30 NA TRBD1 CAWTQGERRQPQHF TGTGCCTGGACGCAGGGGGAAAGGCGGCAGCCCCAGCATTTT